This TCR beta chain emerged from a study of blood T cell repertoires in COVID-19. This CDR3 spans 14 amino acids. V lost 8 bases and J 5 bases, leaving 15 bases between the germline ends. Per germline, CDR1 WNHNN and CDR2 SYGVQD (reference sequence). TCRdb's table, derived via immunoSEQ multiplex PCR, lists solely in-frame clones and lacks some. The sample lists 100,000 to 150,000 clones, approximately 86% seen once, with around 2.3% in the top ten. This chain links TRBV10-1 with TRBJ2-2; a weak D match, TRBD1 (5 bases). The sequenced material came from PBMCs or T cells enriched from blood (not recorded which). This receptor was taken from a woman aged 45-65 years who had recovered from COVID-19. As DNA, the CDR3 is TGCGCCAGCTTGTGGTCAGGGCAAACCGGGGAGCTGTTTTTT. Amino acid sequence: CASLWSGQTGELFF.